This TCR beta chain was sequenced in a study of Graves' ophthalmopathy and Graves' hyperthyroidism. The sample holds one count of this clonotype. This CDR3 is built from 16 residues. V shed 2 bases, J shed 4 bases, and the junction held 5 bases outside the gene matches. CDR1 and CDR2 (germline): SNHLY, FYNNEI. RNA transcripts yielded amplified TCR beta CDR3 regions. Second-round multiplex PCR came after a first-round RT-PCR that employed HTBI primers. Via MiXCR, TCRdb re-called the multiplex PCR reads, giving one row per CDR3 protein. The sample has 680,000 or so distinct CDR3 sequences; 20% to 25% are singletons. The authors isolated PBMCs from around 10 ml of fresh peripheral blood.

The specimen sequenced was peripheral blood. The source is a woman aged 18-29 years with stable Graves' hyperthyroidism. Some clones in this sample may be carry-over from other donors' samples. This chain uses TRBV2 with TRBJ1-5, with 10 nucleotides matching TRBD1. CDR3 region: CASSEWQGQGNQPQHF. For the CDR3, the DNA is TGTGCCAGCAGTGAATGGCAGGGACAGGGGAATCAGCCCCAGCATTTT.